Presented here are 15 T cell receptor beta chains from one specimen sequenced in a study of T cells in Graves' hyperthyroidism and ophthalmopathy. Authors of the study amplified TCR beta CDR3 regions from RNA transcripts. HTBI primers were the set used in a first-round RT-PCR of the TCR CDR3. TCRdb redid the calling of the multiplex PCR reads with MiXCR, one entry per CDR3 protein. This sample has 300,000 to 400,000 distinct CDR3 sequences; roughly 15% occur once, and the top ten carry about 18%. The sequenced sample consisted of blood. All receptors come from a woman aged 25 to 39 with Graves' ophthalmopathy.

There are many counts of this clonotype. CDR3 nucleotide sequence: TGTGCCAGCAGTTTAGGCAGGAGCTATGGCTACACCTTC. Protein: CASSLGRSYGYTF. The V call is TRBV27, the J call TRBJ1-2; D remains unclear. The CDR3 extends over 13 amino acids. Germline assignment: CDR1 MNHEY and CDR2 SMNVEV (reference sequence). V gave up 2 bases and J gave up 4 bases, with 8 bases separating them.

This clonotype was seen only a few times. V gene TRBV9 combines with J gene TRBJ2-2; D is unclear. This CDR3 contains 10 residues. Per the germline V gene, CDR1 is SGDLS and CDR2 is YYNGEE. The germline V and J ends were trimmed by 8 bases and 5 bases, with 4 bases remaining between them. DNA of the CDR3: TGTGCCAGTCTAACCGGGGAGCTGTTTTTT. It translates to CASLTGELFF.

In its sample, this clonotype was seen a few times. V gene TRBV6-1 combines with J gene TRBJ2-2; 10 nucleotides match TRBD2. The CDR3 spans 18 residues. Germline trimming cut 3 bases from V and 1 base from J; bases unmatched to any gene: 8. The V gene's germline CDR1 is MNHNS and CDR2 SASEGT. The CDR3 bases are TGTGCCAGCAGTGACTCGATACTAGCGGGGCAGAACACCGGGGAGCTGTTTTTT. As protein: CASSDSILAGQNTGELFF.

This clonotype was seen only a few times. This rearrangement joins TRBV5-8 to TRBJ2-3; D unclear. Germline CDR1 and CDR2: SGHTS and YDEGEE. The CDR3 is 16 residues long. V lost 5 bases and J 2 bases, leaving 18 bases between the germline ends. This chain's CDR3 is CASSYYLDRLTDTQYF. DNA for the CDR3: TGTGCCAGCAGTTACTATTTGGACCGACTCACAGATACGCAGTATTTT.

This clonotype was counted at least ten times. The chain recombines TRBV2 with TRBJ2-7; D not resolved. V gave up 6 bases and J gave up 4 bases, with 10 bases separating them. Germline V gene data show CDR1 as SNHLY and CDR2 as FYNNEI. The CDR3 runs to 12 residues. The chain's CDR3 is CASRPTSYEQYF. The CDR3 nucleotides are TGTGCCAGCAGGCCAACAAGTTACGAGCAGTACTTC.

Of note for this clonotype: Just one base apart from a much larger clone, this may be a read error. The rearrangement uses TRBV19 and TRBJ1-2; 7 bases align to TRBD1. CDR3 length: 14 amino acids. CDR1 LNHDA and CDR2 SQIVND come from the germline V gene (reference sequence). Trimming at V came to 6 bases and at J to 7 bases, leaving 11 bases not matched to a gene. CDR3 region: CASRNRDSGLGYTF. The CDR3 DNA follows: TGTGCCAGTAGAAACCGGGACAGCGGGCTTGGCTACACCTTC.

DNA for the CDR3: TGTGCCAGCAGAGCTAGCGGGGGGGCCGGGAATGAGCAGTTCTTC. Amino acid sequence: CASRASGGAGNEQFF. The V call is TRBV7-3, the J call TRBJ2-1; 12 bases are shared with TRBD2. With V trimmed by 6 bases and J by 7 bases, 7 bases remained unmatched. This CDR3 spans 15 amino acids. The V gene's germline CDR1 is SGHTA and CDR2 FQGTGA.

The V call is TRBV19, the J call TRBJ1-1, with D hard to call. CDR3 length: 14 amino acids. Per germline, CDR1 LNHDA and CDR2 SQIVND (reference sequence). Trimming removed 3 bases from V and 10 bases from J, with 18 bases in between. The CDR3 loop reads CASSIRGMTSGAFF. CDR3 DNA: TGTGCCAGTAGTATTAGAGGGATGACCAGCGGAGCTTTCTTT.

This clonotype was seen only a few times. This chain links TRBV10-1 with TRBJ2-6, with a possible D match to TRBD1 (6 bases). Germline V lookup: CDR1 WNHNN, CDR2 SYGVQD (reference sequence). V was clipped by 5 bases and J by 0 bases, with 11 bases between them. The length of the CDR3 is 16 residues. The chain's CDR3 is CASSPDRSSGANVLTF. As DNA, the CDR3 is TGCGCCAGCAGTCCGGACAGAAGCTCTGGGGCCAACGTCCTGACTTTC.

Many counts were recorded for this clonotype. CDR3 in DNA: TGTGCCAGCAGCTCGGAGCGGGGGGCGAGGGGGATAGCCAAAAACATTCAGTACTTC. Encoded protein: CASSSERGARGIAKNIQYF. V and J are TRBV7-9 and TRBJ2-4, with 9 bases aligning to TRBD2. V shed 4 bases, J shed 0 bases, and the junction held 13 bases outside the gene matches. CDR3 length: 19 residues. Germline values: CDR1 SEHNR, CDR2 FQNEAQ (reference sequence).

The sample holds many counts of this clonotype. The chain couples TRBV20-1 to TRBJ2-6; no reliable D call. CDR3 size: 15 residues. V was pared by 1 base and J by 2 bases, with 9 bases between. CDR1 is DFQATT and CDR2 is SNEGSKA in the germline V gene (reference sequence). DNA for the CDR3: TGCAGTGCTAGAGTTAACAGCCCTGGGGCCAACGTCCTGACTTTC. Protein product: CSARVNSPGANVLTF.

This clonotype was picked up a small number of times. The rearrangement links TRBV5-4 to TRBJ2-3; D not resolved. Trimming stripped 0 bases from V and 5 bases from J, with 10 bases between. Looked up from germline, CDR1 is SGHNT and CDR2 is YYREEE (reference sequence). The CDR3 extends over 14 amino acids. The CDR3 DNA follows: TGTGCCAGCAGCTTGGGTGGAAGGGAAGATACGCAGTATTTT. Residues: CASSLGGREDTQYF.

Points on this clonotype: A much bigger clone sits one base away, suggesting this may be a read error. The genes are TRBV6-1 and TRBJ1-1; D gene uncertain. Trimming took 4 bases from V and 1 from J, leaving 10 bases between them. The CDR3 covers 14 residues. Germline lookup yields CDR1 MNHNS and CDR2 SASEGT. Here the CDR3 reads CASSVMDANTEAFF. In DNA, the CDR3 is TGTGCCAGCAGTGTCATGGACGCGAACACTGAAGCTTTCTTT.

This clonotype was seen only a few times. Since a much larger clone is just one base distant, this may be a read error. CDR3 sequence (DNA): TGTGCCTGGAGTGTACTTGACGGGGAGCTGTTTTTT. Encoded protein: CAWSVLDGELFF. V is TRBV30 and J is TRBJ2-2, with no clear D. CDR1 and CDR2 from the germline V gene are GTSNPN and SVGIG (reference sequence). CDR3 length: 12 amino acids. V was pared by 0 bases and J by 7 bases, with 6 bases between. The full variable domain, with the rest looked up from reference TRBV30 and TRBJ2-2, is SQTIHQWPATLVQPVGSPLSLECTVEGTSNPNLYWYRQAAGRGLQLLFYSVGIGQISSEVPQNLSASRPQDRQFILSSKKLLLSDSGFYLCAWSVLDGELFFGEGSRLTVL.

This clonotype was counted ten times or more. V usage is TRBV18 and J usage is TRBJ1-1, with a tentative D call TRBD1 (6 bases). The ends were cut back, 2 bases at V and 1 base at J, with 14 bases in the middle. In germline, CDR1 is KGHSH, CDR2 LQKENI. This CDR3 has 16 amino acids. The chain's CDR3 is CASSPEFDRTNTEAFF. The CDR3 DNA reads TGTGCCAGCTCACCAGAATTCGACAGGACGAACACTGAAGCTTTCTTT. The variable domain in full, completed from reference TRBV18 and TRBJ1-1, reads NAGVMQNPRHLVRRRGQEARLRCSPMKGHSHVYWYRQLPEEGLKFMVYLQKENIIDESGMPKERFSAEFPKEGPSILRIQQVVRGDSAAYFCASSPEFDRTNTEAFFGQGTRLTVV.